This paragraph reports one T cell receptor beta chain. Its antigen is undetermined. These data are taken from a study of T cell responses to AZD1222 COVID-19 vaccine. The CDR3 spans 16 residues. With 3 bases removed from V and 2 bases from J, the gap between germline ends came to 17 bases. Looked up from germline, CDR1 is MNHEY and CDR2 is SVGAGI. Produced via immunoSEQ multiplex PCR; TCRdb's table is partial and in-frame only. The sample lists about 180,000 clones; about nine tenths were seen once. General study findings and limits: Spike-specific TCR breadth and depth grew following two AZD1222 doses.

This clonotype was sampled from an adult in good health. The source was peripheral blood, collected on day 0 of AZD1222 vaccination. This chain uses TRBV6-5 with TRBJ2-7; D is uncertain. CDR3 residues: CASSYSRSVSAYEQYF. The CDR3 nucleotides are TGTGCCAGCAGTTATTCCCGCAGTGTCTCAGCCTACGAGCAGTACTTC.